These 10 T cell receptor beta chains share one sample of origin, sequenced in a study of cytomegalovirus exposure and HLA in healthy donors. Primers: 60 Vbeta forward and 13 Jbeta reverse. Generated by immunoSEQ multiplex PCR, the TCRdb table keeps only in-frame clones and is missing some. This table holds under 200,000 clones, roughly 13% found once. The material sequenced was PBMCs. Source of these receptors: a man aged 50-59 years in good health and CMV-seropositive.

In this sample, this clone turned up a few times. The rearrangement links TRBV6-1 to TRBJ1-4; 9 bases align to TRBD1. The germline CDR1 and CDR2 sequences are MNHNS and SASEGT. CDR3 length: 14 amino acids. Trimming took 6 bases from V and 8 from J; bases not matched to a gene: 7. The CDR3 DNA reads as TGTGCCAGCAGGATACAGGGGGCAGGGGAAAAACTGTTTTTT. This encodes CASRIQGAGEKLFF.

V and J are TRBV27 and TRBJ1-4, with 9 bases matching TRBD1. Trimming at V came to 3 bases and at J to 7 bases, leaving 3 bases not matched to a gene. This CDR3 comprises 14 residues. Germline V gene sequence: CDR1 MNHEY, CDR2 SMNVEV (reference sequence). CDR3 residues: CASSLGQGIEKLFF. In nucleotides, the CDR3 is TGTGCCAGCAGTTTGGGACAGGGTATTGAAAAACTGTTTTTT.

The chain has TRBV19 and TRBJ1-6; D uncertain. There are 14 residues in the CDR3. Trimming removed 3 bases at V and 10 bases at J, with 13 bases between. Looked up from germline, CDR1 is LNHDA and CDR2 is SQIVND (reference sequence). CDR3 in DNA: TGTGCCAGTAGTATCAAGGGTGGAGGATCACCCCTCCACTTT. Protein product: CASSIKGGGSPLHF.

V is TRBV29-1 and J is TRBJ2-3, with 7 bases aligning to TRBD1. The CDR3 extends over 15 amino acids. From germline, CDR1 is SQVTM and CDR2 ANQGSEA. V gave up 7 bases and J gave up 4 bases; unmatched junction bases: 14. For the CDR3, the DNA is TGCAGCGCAGGATCGACAGGGAGTGGCGCAGATACGCAGTATTTT. Its translation: CSAGSTGSGADTQYF.

The chain has TRBV27 and TRBJ1-6; D might be TRBD1 (6 bases). Germline CDR1 is MNHEY and CDR2 is SMNVEV (reference sequence). The CDR3 spans 14 residues. V lost 3 bases to trimming and J lost 6 bases, with 9 bases between them. CDR3 protein: CASSFTGPNSPLHF. The CDR3 DNA reads as TGTGCCAGCAGTTTTACAGGGCCTAATTCACCCCTCCACTTT.

This clone was counted a few times. The sample contains more than one DNA sequence encoding this CDR3. The J gene is TRBJ2-5, the V gene TRBV30; a possible D gene is TRBD1 (5 bases). CDR1 is GTSNPN and CDR2 is SVGIG in the germline V gene (reference sequence). V shed 5 bases and J shed 4 bases, with 17 bases lying between them. The CDR3 consists of 14 residues. The CDR3 DNA follows: TGTGCCTGGGGTGGCCCCGTCAGGGCAGAGACCCAGTACTTC. Its protein product is CAWGGPVRAETQYF.

This clone has more than one count but fewer than ten. The chain recombines TRBV6-5 with TRBJ1-1; no clear D. Germline lookup yields CDR1 MNHEY and CDR2 SVGAGI. The CDR3 length is 13 residues. V shed 6 bases and J shed 1 base, with 9 bases lying between them. The CDR3 region is CASSRTQNTEAFF. CDR3 sequence (DNA): TGTGCCAGCAGCCGCACACAGAACACTGAAGCTTTCTTT.

This clone was counted between two and nine times. This chain connects TRBV27 to TRBJ1-6; 9 nucleotides agree with TRBD1. This CDR3 region has 17 residues. Germline V gives CDR1 MNHEY, CDR2 SMNVEV (reference sequence). After removal of 5 bases from V and 0 bases from J, the junction contained 5 bases not matched to a gene. CDR3 amino acids: CASSLGTGSSYNSPLHF. The CDR3 region has the DNA TGTGCCAGCAGTCTGGGGACAGGGAGCTCCTATAATTCACCCCTCCACTTT.

A few counts support this clone. The chain couples TRBV28 to TRBJ2-7, with a weak D call TRBD1 (6 bases). The CDR3 consists of 17 residues. CDR1 is MDHEN and CDR2 is SYDVKM in the germline V gene. Trimming cost V 6 bases and J 2 bases, with 23 bases left between them. CDR3 DNA: TGTGCCAGCAGCTCCTTTGGGGTAGGGGGTCCCCCCTACGAGCAGTACGTC. This gives the protein CASSSFGVGGPPYEQYV.

The count of this clone is one. Sequence at one end of the junction differs from germline and may be a read error. The chain links TRBV6-4 to TRBJ2-5; D may be TRBD2 (6 bases). In germline, CDR1 is MRHNA, CDR2 SNTAGT. This CDR3 comprises 13 residues. This CDR3 reads CASSPWGGEAQYF. The CDR3 nucleotides are TGTGCCAGCAGCCCTTGGGGAGGAGAGGCCCAGTACTTC.